This TCR beta chain was observed in a study of blood T cell repertoires in COVID-19. Looked up from germline, CDR1 is SGHRS and CDR2 is YFSETQ. CDR3 length equals 14 residues. Trimming removed 4 bases at V and 0 bases at J, with 10 bases between. Data came from immunoSEQ multiplex PCR; TCRdb stores just in-frame clones and leaves some out. The sample holds around 150,000 clones, about 80% seen once. The chain employs TRBV5-1 and TRBJ1-1; a weak D match, TRBD1 (6 bases). Sequenced: peripheral blood. The receptor comes from a woman in her thirties or forties with COVID-19, enrolled during active disease. As DNA, the CDR3 is TGCGCCAGCAGCAGTCAGGGGATGAACACTGAAGCTTTCTTT. Amino acid sequence: CASSSQGMNTEAFF.